This T cell receptor beta chain comes out of a study of T cells in localized non-small cell lung cancer. Regarding the study as a whole: Adjacent lung held a median around 60 of the top 100 tumor clones. Peak T cell clonality was found in uninvolved adjacent lung, exceeding tumor.

Assay: immunoSEQ multiplex PCR; the TCRdb copy retains only in-frame clones and omits some. Of approximately 67,000 clones listed, roughly four fifths are singletons. The V end lost 8 bases, the J end lost 4 bases, and 26 bases lay between the germline ends. Germline V CDR1 and CDR2: MRHNA, SNTAGT. CDR3 length: 18 residues. Only a few counts were recorded for this clone. Its antigen is not identified. The sequencing used peripheral blood, collected before any cancer treatment. This sequence joins TRBV6-4 and TRBJ2-2; tentatively, D is TRBD2 (6 bases). The receptor was derived from an older female donor with stage I lung adenocarcinoma. Here the CDR3 reads CASYDSTWRGRITGELFF. CDR3 nucleotides: TGTGCCAGCTATGACTCGACCTGGAGGGGAAGAATCACCGGGGAGCTGTTTTTT.